Following are 2 T cell receptor beta chains from one sample sequenced in a study of T-cell reconstitution after alpha-beta-depleted transplantation in children. A TCRbeta library incorporating unique molecular identifiers was prepared. MiXCR was run by TCRdb on the PCR reads, yielding one entry per CDR3 protein. This table holds roughly 300,000 distinct CDR3 sequences, roughly 11% found once. The material was peripheral blood, obtained 180 days after TCRalphabeta/CD19-depleted stem cell transplant. Receptors originate from a male patient aged 2-15 years who had a stem cell transplant for chronic granulomatous disease, so the T cells may come from the graft donor.

This clonotype has a count of ten or more. The V and J genes are TRBV29-1 and TRBJ2-1, with 7 bases that match TRBD2. Germline CDR1 and CDR2: SQVTM and ANQGSEA. Trimming took 3 bases from V and 3 from J; bases not matched to a gene: 5. The CDR3 spans 14 residues. The CDR3 nucleotides are TGCAGCGTTGAGGCTAGCGGTGTCTACAATGAGCAGTTCTTC. Amino acid sequence: CSVEASGVYNEQFF.

This clonotype showed up many times. This chain joins TRBV29-1 and TRBJ1-1; D is uncertain. The CDR3 spans 12 residues. CDR1 is SQVTM, CDR2 ANQGSEA, per germline. Trimming removed 6 bases from V and 4 bases from J, with 12 bases in between. The CDR3 sequence: CSVRGGVTEAFF. The CDR3, as DNA: TGCAGCGTGCGAGGTGGGGTCACTGAAGCTTTCTTT.